This T cell receptor beta chain was retrieved from a study of blood T cell repertoires in COVID-19. The wider study: Spain, Italy and the United States supplied samples that represented acute and convalescent COVID-19. Sources were T cells, B-cell-depleted T cells, or PBMCs; the material itself was cDNA or gDNA.

Looked up from germline, CDR1 is KGHSH and CDR2 is LQKENI. V lost 2 bases, J lost 7 bases, and 15 bases lay in between. The CDR3 has 15 residues. Methods used by the authors: Amplification from reference gene primers served as the basis for estimated nucleated cell counts. Sequencing used immunoSEQ multiplex PCR; TCRdb keeps in-frame clones, though not all of them. From that table come the V and J calls and clone size; the DNA was used to work out D and trimming. The table records about 120,000 clones, over 80% of them present only once. This sequence originates from a woman in her 50s with acute or convalescent COVID-19. The specimen sequenced was peripheral blood. The rearrangement links TRBV18 to TRBJ2-1; TRBD2 is a possible D gene (6 bases). The CDR3 sequence is CASSPSGVLANEQFF. The CDR3 DNA reads TGTGCCAGCTCACCATCGGGAGTCTTGGCGAATGAGCAGTTCTTC. Based on the CDR3 plus reference TRBV18 and TRBJ2-1, the full variable domain is NAGVMQNPRHLVRRRGQEARLRCSPMKGHSHVYWYRQLPEEGLKFMVYLQKENIIDESGMPKERFSAEFPKEGPSILRIQQVVRGDSAAYFCASSPSGVLANEQFFGPGTRLTVL.